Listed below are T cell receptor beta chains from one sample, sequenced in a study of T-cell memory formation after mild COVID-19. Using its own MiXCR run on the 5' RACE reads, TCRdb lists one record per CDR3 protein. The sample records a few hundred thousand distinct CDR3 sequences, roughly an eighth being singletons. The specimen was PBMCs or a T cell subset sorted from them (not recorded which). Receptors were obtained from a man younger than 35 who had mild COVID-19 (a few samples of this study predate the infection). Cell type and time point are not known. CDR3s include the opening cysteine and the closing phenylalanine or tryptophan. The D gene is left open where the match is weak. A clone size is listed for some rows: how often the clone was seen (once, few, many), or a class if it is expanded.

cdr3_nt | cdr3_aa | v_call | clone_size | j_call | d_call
TGTGCCAGCAGAATAGTACCCAATGAGCAGTTCTTC | CASRIVPNEQFF | TRBV6-5 | few | TRBJ2-1 | -
TGCGCCAGCAGCTTTGACAGAAAAGAGACCCAGTACTTC | CASSFDRKETQYF | TRBV5-1 | few | TRBJ2-5 | -
TGTGCCAGCAGTTTCCAGAGAGGCACAGATACGCAGTATTTT | CASSFQRGTDTQYF | TRBV12-3/TRBV12-4 | - | TRBJ2-3 | -
TGCAGTGCTAGAGTCTCGGGACAGGGCTACGAGCAGTACTTC | CSARVSGQGYEQYF | TRBV20-1 | - | TRBJ2-7 | TRBD1
TGTGCCAGCAGCTTGACTCCCGACCGCGAAGCTTTCTTT | CASSLTPDREAFF | TRBV7-2 | many | TRBJ1-1 | -
TGCAGTCTATCCGGGAACTATGGCTACACCTTC | CSLSGNYGYTF | TRBV20-1 | - | TRBJ1-2 | -
TGTGCCAGTAGTACGGTGGTGGGGGACACACCTCTCACCGGGTCTGAGCAGTACTTC | CASSTVVGDTPLTGSEQYF | TRBV19 | few | TRBJ2-7 | -
TGCGCCAGCAGCCAAGAAACAGGGAGCAATCAGCCCCAGCATTTT | CASSQETGSNQPQHF | TRBV4-3 | many | TRBJ1-5 | -
TGTGCCAGCGGATCTAGAACGGGGGGGAACACTGAAGCTTTCTTT | CASGSRTGGNTEAFF | TRBV3-1 | few | TRBJ1-1 | -
TGCGCCAGCAGCCAAGTCATCGCCAGCTCCTACGAGCAGTACTTC | CASSQVIASSYEQYF | TRBV4-3 | few | TRBJ2-7 | -